The subject of this entry is one TCR beta chain. Only in-frame clones appear in the TCRdb table, and some are missing; sequencing was by immunoSEQ multiplex PCR. Of 60,000 to 65,000 clones listed, about 88% are singletons. The V gene's germline CDR1 is MNHNS and CDR2 SASEGT. Trimming removed 2 bases at V and 1 base at J, with 9 bases between. This CDR3 is built from 15 residues. This entry comes from a study of technical replicates of blood from four donors. Sample: PBMCs. The V call is TRBV6-1, the J call TRBJ1-5; a weak D match, TRBD1 (5 bases). The clonotype originates from a human donor in good health. Some clones in this sample may be carry-over from other donors' samples. CDR3 nucleotide sequence: TGTGCCAGCAGTGAATACGGGGGGAGCAATCAGCCCCAGCATTTT. This sequence encodes CASSEYGGSNQPQHF.